Below are 21 T cell receptor delta chains sequenced from a single sample in a study of gamma-delta T cells after stem cell transplantation. TCRdb re-called the RT-PCR reads using CATT. The table includes around 2,000 delta-chain clones, approximately 1.2% detected once. The sequenced sample consisted of gamma-delta T cells. The receptors were gathered from a human donor. It is not recorded whose cells these are; they may come from a transplant donor.

As to this clone: One base separates it from a far larger clone, so it is likely a read error. The sample has other DNA sequences that encode this CDR3 too. The chain recombines TRDV2 with TRDJ1, with 8 bases aligning to TRDD3. The CDR3 sequence is 16 residues long. Germline CDR1 GEAIGNYY, CDR2 EKD. The CDR3: CACEGLGGQYTDKLIF. CDR3 nucleotide sequence: TGTGCCTGTGAAGGACTGGGGGGACAGTACACCGATAAACTAATCTTT.

Turning to this clone: This DNA's translation and the protein TCRdb lists, from a much larger clone, do not match at residue 7, likely due to a read error; the protein shown is translated from the DNA. This chain uses TRDV2 with TRDJ1; TRDD3 agrees at 8 bases. CDR3 size: 20 residues. Germline values: CDR1 GEAIGNYY, CDR2 EKD. The CDR3 loop is CACDTLVPMEWGMRTDKLIF. In DNA form, the CDR3 reads TGTGCCTGTGACACGCTTGTCCCGATGGAGTGGGGGATGCGCACCGATAAGCTCATCTTT.

Points on this clone: The translation of this DNA and the TCRdb protein of a much larger clone differ at residue 8, probably owing to a read error; the protein shown here is translated from the DNA. V gene TRDV2 combines with J gene TRDJ1; a weak D match, TRDD3 (8 bases). Deletions cut 3 bases from V and 0 bases from J, with 22 bases between. This CDR3 is 18 amino acids long. Germline-derived CDR1 and CDR2 are GEAIGNYY and EKD. The CDR3 DNA reads as TGTGCCTGTGACGGCCTTCCTGCTGGGGGAAAGTACACCGATAAACTCATCTTT. Encoded protein: CACDGLPAGGKYTDKLIF.

This clone was seen more than once but under ten times. This DNA's translation and the protein TCRdb lists, from a much larger clone, do not match at residue 11, likely due to a read error; the protein shown is translated from the DNA. CDR3: CALGAPILGVYDKLIF. CDR3 DNA sequence: TGTGCTCTTGGAGCCCCGATACTGGGGGTCTACGATAAACTCATCTTT. The chain couples TRDV1 to TRDJ1; the match to TRDD3 covers 8 bases. Germline values: CDR1 TSWWSYY, CDR2 QGS. CDR3 size: 16 residues. With 6 bases clipped from V and 4 bases from J, the junction kept 13 bases outside the gene matches.

This clone is labeled large. This specimen includes other DNA sequences encoding the same CDR3. The chain recombines TRDV2 with TRDJ3, with 13 bases lining up with TRDD3. CDR3 length: 20 amino acids. Germline V gives CDR1 GEAIGNYY, CDR2 EKD. V dropped 3 bases and J dropped 0; count of bases not matched to a gene: 7. The CDR3, as DNA: TGTGCCTGTGACGCGACAACTGGGGGATACGCCTCCTGGGACACCCGACAGATGTTTTTC. It encodes CACDATTGGYASWDTRQMFF.

A word on this clone: A read error likely explains this, since a far larger clone differs by one base. In the same sample, other DNA sequences code for this CDR3. This chain links TRDV2 with TRDJ1; 10 bases align to TRDD3. Germline loops: CDR1 GEAIGNYY, CDR2 EKD. The CDR3 spans 16 residues. CDR3 region: CACDVLGDWNTDKLIF. The CDR3 region has the DNA TGTGCTTGTGACGTACTGGGGGATTGGAACACCGATAAACTCATCTTT.

Points on this clone: This is likely an artifact of a read error, given a far larger clone one base away. This same CDR3 is encoded by further DNA sequences in the sample. The chain recombines TRDV2 with TRDJ3, with D maybe TRDD3 (6 bases). Germline values: CDR1 GEAIGNYY, CDR2 EKD. The CDR3 length is 17 residues. This CDR3 reads CACDTVGGTWDTRQMFF. The DNA for the CDR3 is TGTGCCTGTGACACCGTTGGGGGGACCTGGGACACCCGACAAATGTTTTTC.

This clone was found a few times. A single base is all that separates this from a far larger clone, so a read error is likely. The J gene is TRDJ1, the V gene TRDV2; 7 nucleotides line up with TRDD3. This CDR3 contains 14 residues. The ends lost 4 bases at V and 2 bases at J; junction bases unmatched: 6. Germline V lookup: CDR1 GEAIGNYY, CDR2 EKD. The CDR3 bases are TGTGCCTGTGAACCCCGGGGGATTACCGATAAACTCATCTTT. Translated: CACEPRGITDKLIF.

This clone was observed many times. With only one base between it and a far larger clone, this is likely a read error. This CDR3 is also generated by other DNA sequences in the sample. The V gene is TRDV2, the J gene TRDJ1, with TRDD3 matching over 10 bases. The CDR3 runs 16 residues. The germline V gene encodes CDR1 GEAIGNYY and CDR2 EKD. In nucleotides, the CDR3 is TGTGCCTGCGACATACTGGGGGATTCGTACACCGATAAACTCATCTTT. Protein product: CACDILGDSYTDKLIF.

This clone was found a few times. With a far larger clone one base away, a read error is the likely cause. Within the sample, other DNA sequences also encode this same CDR3. The chain recombines TRDV2 with TRDJ3; 10 positions match TRDD3. Germline CDR1 and CDR2: GEAIGNYY and EKD. After removal of 1 base from V and 0 bases from J, the junction contained 11 bases not matched to a gene. The CDR3 sequence is 21 residues long. The CDR3 region has the DNA TGTGCCTGTGACACGTCTGGGGGATATGCCCGAAGCTCCTGGGACACCCGACAGATGTTTTTC. This codes for CACDTSGGYARSSWDTRQMFF.

There are a few counts of this clone. TCRdb's entry gives the protein of a much larger clone, which mismatches this DNA's translation at residue 3, likely from a read error; the protein reported here is translated from the DNA. V gene TRDV2 combines with J gene TRDJ1; TRDD3 aligns across 8 bases. The CDR3 consists of 15 residues. Germline V gives CDR1 GEAIGNYY, CDR2 EKD. The CDR3 is CAFDSMMGDPDKLIF. The CDR3 bases are TGTGCCTTTGACTCTATGATGGGGGATCCCGATAAACTCATCTTT.

This clone qualifies as large. The identical CDR3 is also encoded by other nucleotide sequences in the sample. The chain has TRDV2 and TRDJ3; possible D gene TRDD3, 7 bases. The V gene lost 2 bases and the J gene lost 0 bases, with 19 bases spanning the gap. CDR3 length: 20 amino acids. The germline V gene encodes CDR1 GEAIGNYY and CDR2 EKD. CDR3 in DNA: TGTGCCTGTGACAAAGCACTGGGGTTCCTAAGCTCCTGGGACACCCGACAGATGTTTTTC. This encodes CACDKALGFLSSWDTRQMFF.

This clone has more than one count but fewer than ten. This likely traces to a read error, being one base from a far larger clone. The identical CDR3 is also encoded by other nucleotide sequences in the sample. The genes are TRDV2 and TRDJ1; D unclear. Between the trimmed V and J ends, which lost 7 bases and 3 bases, there was a span of 23 bases. The CDR3 consists of 16 residues. Germline assignment: CDR1 GEAIGNYY and CDR2 EKD. The DNA of the CDR3 is TGTGCCTGCGACTTGTTGACCCCTCTCTCCTCCGATAAACTCATCTTT. Protein product: CACDLLTPLSSDKLIF.

This clone was recorded a few times. TCRdb attributes to this sequence the protein of a much larger clone, which differs from the DNA translation at residue 17; a read error is likely, and the protein displayed is translated from the DNA. The chain joins TRDV1 to TRDJ2; 13 bases fit TRDD3. This CDR3 is built from 19 residues. Germline-derived CDR1 and CDR2 are TSWWSYY and QGS. The CDR3 DNA sequence: TGTGCTCTTACAAGTACTGGGGGATACGTGAAACCTTTGACAGCACAACCCTTCTTT. It translates to CALTSTGGYVKPLTAQPFF.

This clone was picked up a small number of times. TCRdb attributes to this sequence the protein of a much larger clone, which differs from the DNA translation at residue 8; a read error is likely, and the protein displayed is translated from the DNA. V gene TRDV2 combines with J gene TRDJ1; D not resolved. The CDR3 sequence is 17 residues long. The V end lost 1 base, the J end lost 0 bases, and 17 bases lay between the germline ends. Looked up from germline, CDR1 is GEAIGNYY and CDR2 is EKD. The CDR3 sequence is CACDTLGRQTNTDKLIF. In DNA form, the CDR3 reads TGTGCCTGTGACACGCTTGGGAGACAAACCAACACCGATAAACTCATCTTT.

This clone was observed a few times. The protein held in TCRdb is that of a much larger clone and does not match this DNA's translation at residue 12, likely because of a read error; the protein shown is translated from the DNA. The chain is built from TRDV2 and TRDJ1; D may be TRDD3 (5 bases). CDR3 length: 16 amino acids. From germline, CDR1 is GEAIGNYY and CDR2 EKD. For the CDR3, the DNA is TGTGCCTGTGACACCCTGTCTGGGACTAACACCGGTAAACTCATCTTT. Residues: CACDTLSGTNTGKLIF.

As to this clone: This DNA translates differently at residue 7 from the TCRdb protein, which is that of a much larger clone; a read error is likely, and the protein shown is the DNA's own translation. The gene calls are TRDV2 and TRDJ1; unclear D gene. The CDR3 spans 17 residues. V was trimmed by 2 bases and J by 0 bases, leaving 18 bases between them. In germline, CDR1 is GEAIGNYY, CDR2 EKD. This CDR3 reads CACDSLGSEAYTDKLIF. CDR3 DNA sequence: TGTGCCTGTGACAGTCTCGGATCCGAGGCCTACACCGATAAACTCATCTTT.

This clone has only a few counts. It is likely a read error: a sequence one base away is far more abundant. This chain connects TRDV2 to TRDJ1; 7 nucleotides line up with TRDD3. In germline, CDR1 is GEAIGNYY, CDR2 EKD. Unmatched junction bases numbered 20, after V lost 3 bases and J lost 2 bases. The CDR3 runs to 19 residues. The CDR3 coding sequence is TGTGCCTGTGACGATCTCTCGGAGGGCCGGGGGATGAATACCGATAAACTCATCTTT. This encodes CACDDLSEGRGMNTDKLIF.

Turning to this clone: This sequence is one base from a far larger clone and is likely a read error. Other DNA sequences in this specimen translate into the identical CDR3. The rearrangement uses TRDV1 and TRDJ1; possibly TRDD3 for D (6 bases). Deletions cut 1 base from V and 2 bases from J, with 32 bases between. The germline V gene encodes CDR1 TSWWSYY and CDR2 QGS. The CDR3 sequence is 22 residues long. This CDR3 is CALGERRSVVYWETLRTDKLIF. The CDR3, as DNA: TGTGCTCTTGGGGAACGGAGGTCTGTAGTGTACTGGGAAACACTAAGAACCGATAAACTCATCTTT.

This clone occurred a few times. This is likely an artifact of a read error, given a far larger clone one base away. The same CDR3 can be traced to other DNA sequences in this sample. The rearrangement uses TRDV2 and TRDJ1; 7 bases line up with TRDD3. The CDR3 is 17 residues long. Germline CDR1 reads GEAIGNYY; CDR2 reads EKD. With 7 bases clipped from V and 0 bases from J, the junction kept 16 bases outside the gene matches. CDR3 in amino acids: CACTSVAGGVHTDKLIF. CDR3 sequence (DNA): TGTGCCTGCACTTCCGTTGCTGGGGGGGTACACACCGATAAACTCATCTTT.

In this sample, this clone turned up a few times. With only one base between it and a far larger clone, this is likely a read error. Additional DNA sequences in this sample encode the identical CDR3. The chain has TRDV2 and TRDJ1; TRDD3 matches at 13 bases. Germline V gene sequence: CDR1 GEAIGNYY, CDR2 EKD. The CDR3 extends over 18 amino acids. J was trimmed by 3 bases and V by 7 bases; bases with no gene match: 16. For the CDR3, the DNA is TGTGCCTGCGACTACCTTACTGGGGGATACGAGAAGGCCGATAAACTCATCTTT. Residues: CACDYLTGGYEKADKLIF.